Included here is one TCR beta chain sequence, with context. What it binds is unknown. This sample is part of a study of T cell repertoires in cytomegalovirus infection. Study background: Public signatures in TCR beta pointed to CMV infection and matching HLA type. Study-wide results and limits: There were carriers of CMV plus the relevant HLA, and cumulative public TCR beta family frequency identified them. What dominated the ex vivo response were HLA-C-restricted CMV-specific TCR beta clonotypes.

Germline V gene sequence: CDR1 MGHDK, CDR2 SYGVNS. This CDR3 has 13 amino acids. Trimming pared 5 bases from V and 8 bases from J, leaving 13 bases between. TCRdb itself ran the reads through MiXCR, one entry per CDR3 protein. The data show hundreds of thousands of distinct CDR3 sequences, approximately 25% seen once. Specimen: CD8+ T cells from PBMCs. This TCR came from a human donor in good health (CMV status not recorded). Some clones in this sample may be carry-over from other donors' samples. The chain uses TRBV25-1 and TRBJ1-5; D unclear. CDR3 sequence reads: CASSQGFLEPQHF. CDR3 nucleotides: TGTGCCAGCAGTCAAGGGTTCCTCGAGCCCCAGCATTTT.